A single sample gave rise to the 15 T cell receptor beta chains below, sequenced in a study of radiation and T cells in renal cell carcinoma (dated by TCRdb to the early 2020s). The library was produced with the immunoSEQ multiplex PCR assay. The table comes from immuneACCESS by way of TCRdb, which keeps in-frame sequences with V and J called. Part of the clones is missing from these tables; in studies checked, under half for an unresolved V gene and the rest for unknown reasons. The sample profile shows about 150,000 clones; approximately 88% of them were found once. The top ten constitute 10% to 15% of the sample. The time point label here, explained by the study, means: blood 2 weeks post-SBRT. The meaning of the sample's treatment or condition label: 15 Gy SBRT to primary tumor, nephrectomy 4 weeks later. Here the sequenced sample was blood, taken from a patient whose treatment included radiotherapy and nephrectomy. The source of these receptors is a woman in her fifties or sixties with renal cell carcinoma.

The chain uses TRBV30 and TRBJ1-1; D unresolved. Germline loops: CDR1 GTSNPN, CDR2 SVGIG (reference sequence). CDR3 length: 13 residues. V lost 2 bases, J lost 3 bases, and 10 bases lay in between. The CDR3 spells CAWSRNRDTEAFF. In DNA, the CDR3 is TGTGCCTGGAGTAGGAACCGAGACACTGAAGCTTTCTTT.

V is TRBV4-3 and J is TRBJ2-5; 12 nucleotides match TRBD2. The CDR3 spans 18 residues. The V segment lost 0 bases and the J segment 4 bases; nucleotides outside the gene matches: 9. CDR1 and CDR2 from the germline V gene are LGHNA and YSLEER. This CDR3 reads CASSQDLAGGRITETQYF. CDR3 coding DNA: TGCGCCAGCAGCCAAGACCTAGCGGGGGGGCGGATAACAGAGACCCAGTACTTC.

The chain couples TRBV5-1 to TRBJ2-7; D unclear. The CDR3 length is 11 residues. V lost 6 bases and J 5 bases, leaving 9 bases between the germline ends. The germline CDR1 and CDR2 sequences are SGHRS and YFSETQ. DNA for the CDR3: TGCGCCAGCACCTCGCTAAACGAGCAGTACTTC. Protein sequence: CASTSLNEQYF.

This clone appeared once. The rearrangement joins TRBV19 to TRBJ1-5, with D tentatively TRBD1 (5 bases). This CDR3 has 16 amino acids. Trimming removed 4 bases at V and 4 bases at J, with 17 bases between. Germline CDR1 is LNHDA and CDR2 is SQIVND (reference sequence). This chain's CDR3 is CASSKGQGFSNQPQHF. The CDR3 DNA reads as TGTGCCAGTAGTAAAGGTCAGGGCTTTAGTAATCAGCCCCAGCATTTT.

This clone showed up just once. The chain is built from TRBV12-5 and TRBJ1-4; D remains unclear. Trimming pared 6 bases from V and 7 bases from J, leaving 6 bases between. Germline lookup yields CDR1 LGHNT and CDR2 FRNRAP. The CDR3 is 11 amino acids. The CDR3 sequence: CASGAGEKLFF. CDR3 DNA: TGTGCTAGTGGGGCGGGTGAAAAACTGTTTTTT.

As to this clone: A read error may account for a junction end that differs from germline. The genes are TRBV7-7 and TRBJ2-1, with 12 bases that match TRBD2. This CDR3 is built from 15 residues. Germline CDR1 reads SSHAT; CDR2 reads FNYEAQ (reference sequence). The CDR3 is CASSKTSGRYNEQFF. CDR3 nucleotide sequence: TGTGCTAGCAGCAAGACTAGCGGGAGATACAATGAGCAGTTCTTC.

J is TRBJ2-2 and V is TRBV6-5; 10 positions match TRBD2. V dropped 6 bases and J dropped 5; count of bases not matched to a gene: 6. The CDR3 runs to 15 residues. Germline V gene data show CDR1 as MNHEY and CDR2 as SVGAGI. The CDR3 nucleotides are TGTGCCAGCAGACAGCGGGGGGGCCGGACCGGGGAGCTGTTTTTT. Its translation: CASRQRGGRTGELFF.

The chain employs TRBV18 and TRBJ1-5; TRBD1 is a possible D gene (5 bases). CDR1 is KGHSH, CDR2 LQKENI, per germline. The CDR3 length is 15 residues. V lost 0 bases and J 7 bases, leaving 13 bases between the germline ends. CDR3 in amino acids: CASSPPNAGPQPQHF. The CDR3 region has the DNA TGTGCCAGCTCACCACCGAACGCAGGGCCCCAGCCCCAGCATTTT.

The chain is built from TRBV2 and TRBJ2-5; 7 bases are a match to TRBD2. Germline values: CDR1 SNHLY, CDR2 FYNNEI. This CDR3 contains 15 residues. The V and J ends lost 7 bases and 2 bases, in that order; junction bases with no gene match: 10. The CDR3 region is CASNSGGRRQETQYF. CDR3 coding DNA: TGTGCCAGCAACTCGGGGGGTCGTCGGCAAGAGACCCAGTACTTC.

This clone was observed a handful of times. The chain uses TRBV5-1 and TRBJ1-2; no firm D call. The germline CDR1 and CDR2 sequences are SGHRS and YFSETQ. Trimming shortened V by 2 bases and J by 5 bases, and 13 bases separated the two germline ends. The CDR3 has 14 amino acids. This CDR3 reads CASSFGRPPYGYTF. The CDR3 DNA is TGCGCCAGCAGCTTCGGGCGGCCTCCTTATGGCTACACCTTC.

The chain joins TRBV7-2 to TRBJ1-2, with a possible D match to TRBD1 (6 bases). The CDR3 spans 13 residues. V was clipped by 6 bases and J by 6 bases, with 14 bases between them. In germline, CDR1 is SGHTA, CDR2 FQGNSA. CDR3 residues: CASSIDRTNGYTF. CDR3 nucleotide sequence: TGTGCCAGCAGTATAGACAGGACCAATGGCTACACCTTC.

The CDR3 sequence is CASSFRRDHGYTF. The CDR3 DNA is TGTGCCAGCAGCTTCCGCAGGGACCATGGCTACACCTTC. The V gene is TRBV5-6, the J gene TRBJ1-2, with a tentative D call TRBD1 (5 bases). The CDR3 is made up of 13 amino acids. Trimming shortened V by 2 bases and J by 6 bases, and 11 bases separated the two germline ends. Germline-derived CDR1 and CDR2 are SGHDT and YYEEEE.

V is TRBV15 and J is TRBJ2-3; D is unclear. CDR3 length: 16 residues. Trimming cost V 5 bases and J 4 bases, with 19 bases left between them. Germline-derived CDR1 and CDR2 are LNHNV and YYDKDF (reference sequence). The CDR3 is CATSSYTAEAADTQYF. The CDR3 DNA is TGTGCCACCAGCTCCTACACTGCAGAAGCCGCAGATACGCAGTATTTT.

The chain links TRBV27 to TRBJ2-7; possible D gene TRBD2, 6 bases. The CDR3 length is 14 residues. Trimming removed 3 bases at V and 2 bases at J, with 11 bases between. Germline lookup yields CDR1 MNHEY and CDR2 SMNVEV (reference sequence). The CDR3 spells CASSFYAGPYEQYF. The DNA of the CDR3 is TGTGCCAGCAGTTTTTACGCGGGACCCTACGAGCAGTACTTC.

CDR3 in DNA: TGTGCCAGTAAAAAGGCCCCTGCCGGGACAGGGAAGTCTCCCCTCCACTTT. Translating gives CASKKAPAGTGKSPLHF. V usage is TRBV19 and J usage is TRBJ1-6; 9 nucleotides align to TRBD1. The CDR3 has 17 amino acids. V was clipped by 7 bases and J by 13 bases; unmatched bases: 20. The germline gives CDR1 LNHDA, CDR2 SQIVND (reference sequence).